The 24 T cell receptor beta chains below were found in one sample sequenced in a study of memory CD4+ T cells and cytomegalovirus serostatus. The sort gate was single viable CD3+CD4+CD8-CD45RO+ cells for memory CD4+ T cells. TCRdb keeps only in-frame clones here, not all; method: immunoSEQ multiplex PCR. The repertoire holds over 60,000 clones, with more than 70% as singletons. The sample consisted of memory CD4+ T cells from blood. These receptors all come from an adult in good health and CMV-seronegative.

The chain couples TRBV28 to TRBJ1-5; D possibly corresponds to TRBD1 (6 bases). Germline CDR1 is MDHEN and CDR2 is SYDVKM. The CDR3 length is 14 residues. The V end was cut by 5 bases, the J end by 6 bases, with 14 bases between. The CDR3 DNA is TGTGCCAGCAGTCCTGGGGGGGGCGGTCAGCCCCAGCATTTT. Protein product: CASSPGGGGQPQHF.

J is TRBJ1-2 and V is TRBV30; 7 nucleotides agree with TRBD1. V dropped 0 bases and J dropped 5; count of bases not matched to a gene: 3. CDR3 length: 13 amino acids. In germline, CDR1 is GTSNPN, CDR2 SVGIG (reference sequence). CDR3 DNA: TGTGCCTGGAGTGTGCAGACAGGGTATGGCTACACCTTC. Amino acid sequence: CAWSVQTGYGYTF.

The rearrangement uses TRBV27 and TRBJ1-5; tentative D call: TRBD1 (6 bases). The CDR3 sequence is 15 residues long. V shed 5 bases and J shed 5 bases, with 16 bases lying between them. Germline CDR1 and CDR2: MNHEY and SMNVEV (reference sequence). The CDR3 sequence: CASSPDRISYQPQHF. The CDR3, as DNA: TGTGCCAGCAGTCCCGACAGGATTTCGTATCAGCCCCAGCATTTT.

V gene TRBV29-1 combines with J gene TRBJ2-7; 11 nucleotides agree with TRBD1. The CDR3 is 17 residues long. From germline, CDR1 is SQVTM and CDR2 ANQGSEA. V shed 6 bases and J 4 bases; nucleotides not matched to a gene: 17. The CDR3 loop reads CSVADRTGGLGAYEQYF. In DNA form, the CDR3 reads TGCAGCGTCGCCGATAGGACAGGGGGCCTCGGGGCGTACGAGCAGTACTTC.

Only a few counts were recorded for this clone. This chain links TRBV5-1 with TRBJ1-2, with D unresolved. Germline assignment: CDR1 SGHRS and CDR2 YFSETQ. The V gene lost 4 bases and the J gene lost 5 bases, with 12 bases spanning the gap. The length of the CDR3 is 13 residues. The CDR3 DNA is TGCGCCAGCAGCCAATCAGTGGGATATGGCTACACCTTC. Amino acid sequence: CASSQSVGYGYTF.

The chain has TRBV10-3 and TRBJ2-3, with TRBD2 matching over 7 bases. CDR3 size: 16 residues. V lost 2 bases, J lost 1 base, and 6 bases stayed unmatched. CDR1 and CDR2 from the germline V gene are ENHRY and SYGVKD. CDR3 coding DNA: TGTGCCATCAGTGAGGATAGGGCGGGAGGCACAGATACGCAGTATTTT. The encoded protein is CAISEDRAGGTDTQYF.

The chain is built from TRBV10-3 and TRBJ2-5; 9 bases are shared with TRBD1. J lost 5 bases, V lost 7 bases, and 5 bases had no gene match. The CDR3 sequence is 13 residues long. Per germline, CDR1 ENHRY and CDR2 SYGVKD. The CDR3 coding sequence is TGTGCCATCACTAAAGGACAGGGGGAGACCCAGTACTTC. This gives the protein CAITKGQGETQYF.

The CDR3 here is CASSSRDRVPYGYTF. The DNA for the CDR3 is TGTGCCAGCAGTAGCCGAGACAGGGTGCCCTATGGCTACACCTTC. V is TRBV6-5 and J is TRBJ1-2, with 7 positions matching TRBD1. V gave up 5 bases and J gave up 4 bases; unmatched junction bases: 10. CDR3 size: 15 residues. CDR1 is MNHEY and CDR2 is SVGAGI in the germline V gene.

This clone is a singleton in its sample. The chain links TRBV10-3 to TRBJ2-5; 8 positions agree with TRBD2. Germline values: CDR1 ENHRY, CDR2 SYGVKD. There are 17 residues in the CDR3. Trimming at V came to 5 bases and at J to 2 bases, leaving 13 bases not matched to a gene. CDR3 region: CAISRGTSSQQQETQYF. CDR3 in DNA: TGTGCCATCAGTCGTGGGACTAGTTCCCAACAACAAGAGACCCAGTACTTC.

The rearrangement uses TRBV4-3 and TRBJ2-7; 7 nucleotides align to TRBD2. Germline-derived CDR1 and CDR2 are LGHNA and YSLEER. V was clipped by 3 bases and J by 1 base; unmatched bases: 9. This CDR3 comprises 16 residues. CDR3 in amino acids: CASSHAVGGVSYEQYF. The CDR3 DNA follows: TGCGCCAGCAGCCACGCGGTGGGAGGGGTGTCCTACGAGCAGTACTTC.

The gene calls are TRBV11-2 and TRBJ2-1, with unresolved D. Looked up from germline, CDR1 is SGHAT and CDR2 is FQNNGV. The length of the CDR3 is 13 residues. The V end was cut by 3 bases, the J end by 2 bases, with 5 bases between. The CDR3 region has the DNA TGTGCCAGCAGCTTGAGCGCCTACAATGAGCAGTTCTTC. It translates to CASSLSAYNEQFF.

The chain employs TRBV7-9 and TRBJ2-5, with TRBD1 matching over 7 bases. The V segment lost 0 bases and the J segment 12 bases; nucleotides outside the gene matches: 1. This CDR3 region has 11 residues. Germline-derived CDR1 and CDR2 are SEHNR and FQNEAQ (reference sequence). The CDR3 DNA reads TGTGCCAGCAGCTTAGCCGGGACAGAGTACTTC. This gives the protein CASSLAGTEYF.

This chain connects TRBV6-1 to TRBJ1-2; D unresolved. The V end lost 6 bases, the J end lost 2 bases, and 7 bases lay between the germline ends. The CDR3 totals 12 residues. Germline assignment: CDR1 MNHNS and CDR2 SASEGT. CDR3 DNA sequence: TGTGCCAGCAGCGAAAGAAACTATGGCTACACCTTC. Translated: CASSERNYGYTF.

CDR3 loop: CASSLAGGGQETQYF. In DNA, the CDR3 is TGTGCCAGCAGTTTAGCGGGAGGGGGACAAGAGACCCAGTACTTC. J is TRBJ2-5 and V is TRBV27; 9 nucleotides agree with TRBD2. V shed 2 bases and J 2 bases; nucleotides not matched to a gene: 3. The V gene's germline CDR1 is MNHEY and CDR2 SMNVEV (reference sequence). The CDR3 runs 15 residues.

This rearrangement joins TRBV19 to TRBJ1-2; D possibly corresponds to TRBD1 (5 bases). The CDR3 covers 11 residues. CDR1 is LNHDA and CDR2 is SQIVND in the germline V gene (reference sequence). Trimming took 5 bases from V and 5 from J, leaving 6 bases between them. Here the CDR3 reads CASSWGYGYTF. CDR3 coding DNA: TGTGCCAGTAGTTGGGGGTATGGCTACACCTTC.

This clone occurred a few times. The chain recombines TRBV30 with TRBJ1-2; 9 bases match TRBD1. The CDR3 runs 18 residues. Per germline, CDR1 GTSNPN and CDR2 SVGIG (reference sequence). V dropped 3 bases and J dropped 4; count of bases not matched to a gene: 18. CDR3 nucleotide sequence: TGTGCCTGGAGCCGAGACAGGGGGACGCCAGGGGCCCGCTATGGCTACACCTTC. As protein: CAWSRDRGTPGARYGYTF.

This clone is a singleton in its sample. The chain has TRBV10-3 and TRBJ1-1; 9 bases map to TRBD1. CDR1 is ENHRY and CDR2 is SYGVKD in the germline V gene. With 6 bases clipped from V and 4 bases from J, the junction kept 9 bases outside the gene matches. The CDR3 consists of 15 residues. CDR3 loop: CAIRGQGSRSTEAFF. In nucleotides, the CDR3 is TGTGCCATCAGGGGACAGGGCAGTCGGAGCACTGAAGCTTTCTTT.

This chain uses TRBV5-6 with TRBJ1-2; possible D gene TRBD1, 5 bases. V shed 2 bases and J shed 1 base, with 21 bases lying between them. The CDR3 runs to 18 residues. Germline CDR1 reads SGHDT; CDR2 reads YYEEEE. CDR3 sequence reads: CASSFVRGGVGLNYGYTF. Written as DNA, the CDR3 is TGTGCCAGCAGCTTTGTTCGGGGCGGAGTAGGTCTTAACTATGGCTACACCTTC.

The rearrangement uses TRBV7-9 and TRBJ2-2; the D call may be TRBD1 or TRBD2 (5 bases each). The length of the CDR3 is 18 residues. V was pared by 3 bases and J by 2 bases, with 19 bases between. Looked up from germline, CDR1 is SEHNR and CDR2 is FQNEAQ (reference sequence). The CDR3 spells CASSFSRTGTRNTGELFF. CDR3 DNA: TGTGCCAGCAGCTTTTCTCGTACCGGGACGCGTAACACCGGGGAGCTGTTTTTT.

This chain uses TRBV5-6 with TRBJ2-3; 9 positions match TRBD2. J gave up 14 bases and V 4 bases, and 8 bases lay outside the gene matches. The CDR3 sequence is 12 residues long. CDR1 and CDR2 from the germline V gene are SGHDT and YYEEEE. The CDR3: CASSRSGRLPYF. Here the CDR3 DNA reads TGTGCCAGCAGCCGAAGCGGGAGGCTCCCGTATTTT.

The chain couples TRBV7-6 to TRBJ1-1; D gene ambiguous. V was shortened by 11 bases and J by 0 bases, with 16 bases between the two germline ends. This CDR3 region has 14 residues. Germline values: CDR1 SGHVS, CDR2 FNYEAQ. The CDR3 nucleotides read TGTGCCGTGGGGAGAGACAACATGAACACTGAAGCTTTCTTT. Its protein is CAVGRDNMNTEAFF.

The rearrangement uses TRBV7-2 and TRBJ1-6; 7 bases are shared with TRBD1. The germline CDR1 and CDR2 sequences are SGHTA and FQGNSA. J lost 4 bases, V lost 1 base, and 4 bases had no gene match. The CDR3 has 16 amino acids. The CDR3 sequence: CASSLDSGQYNSPLHF. The CDR3 DNA reads TGTGCCAGCAGCTTAGATTCGGGACAGTATAATTCACCCCTCCACTTT.

The chain links TRBV13 to TRBJ1-4; D may be TRBD1 (5 bases). Germline assignment: CDR1 PRHDT and CDR2 FYEKMQ (reference sequence). The V and J ends lost 2 bases and 7 bases respectively, with 8 bases between them. The CDR3 sequence is 13 residues long. CDR3 loop: CASSLRGAEKLFF. CDR3 sequence (DNA): TGTGCCAGCAGCTTAAGAGGGGCTGAAAAACTGTTTTTT.

The J gene is TRBJ2-3, the V gene TRBV27; 9 bases match TRBD2. The CDR3 has 15 residues. In germline, CDR1 is MNHEY, CDR2 SMNVEV (reference sequence). Trimming took 0 bases from V and 8 from J; bases not matched to a gene: 6. The CDR3 here is CASSLSAGGRGTQYF. As DNA, the CDR3 is TGTGCCAGCAGTTTATCGGCGGGAGGGCGTGGTACGCAGTATTTT.